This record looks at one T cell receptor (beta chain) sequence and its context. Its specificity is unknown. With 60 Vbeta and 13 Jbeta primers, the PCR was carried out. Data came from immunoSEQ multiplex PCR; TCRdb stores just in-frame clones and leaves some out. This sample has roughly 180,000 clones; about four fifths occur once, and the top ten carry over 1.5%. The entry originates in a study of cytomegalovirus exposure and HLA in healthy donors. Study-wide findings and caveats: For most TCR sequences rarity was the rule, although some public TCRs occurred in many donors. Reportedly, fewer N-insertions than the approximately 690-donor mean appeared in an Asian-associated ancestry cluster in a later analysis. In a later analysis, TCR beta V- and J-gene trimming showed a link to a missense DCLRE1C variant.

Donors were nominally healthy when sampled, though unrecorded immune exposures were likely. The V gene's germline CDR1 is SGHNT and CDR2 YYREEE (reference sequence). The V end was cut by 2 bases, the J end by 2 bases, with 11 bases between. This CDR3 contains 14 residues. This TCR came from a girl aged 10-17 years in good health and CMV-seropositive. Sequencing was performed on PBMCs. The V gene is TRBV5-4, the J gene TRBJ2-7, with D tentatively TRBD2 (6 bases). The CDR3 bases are TGTGCCAGCAGCTTCGGGGGAATGGCCTACGAGCAGTACTTC. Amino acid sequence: CASSFGGMAYEQYF.